Below are 18 T cell receptor beta chains sequenced from a single sample in a study of monozygotic twins with inflammatory bowel disease. TCRdb reprocessed the 5' RACE reads, with one entry per CDR3 protein and no DNA. The sample totals about 170,000 distinct CDR3 sequences; its top ten clones hold 2.8%. The specimen was blood. Receptors originate from a human donor with ulcerative colitis or Crohn's disease, or a healthy co-twin of an affected twin (not recorded which).

This chain uses TRBV6-5 with TRBJ1-4; there is no DNA to check the TCRdb D call of TRBD1. Germline lookup yields CDR1 MNHEY and CDR2 SVGAGI. This CDR3 spans 16 amino acids. Here the CDR3 reads CASSYSGQGAREKLFF.

The V and J genes are TRBV20-1 and TRBJ1-1; with no DNA, the TCRdb D assignment of TRBD1 cannot be verified. The CDR3 is 13 amino acids. Germline loops: CDR1 DFQATT, CDR2 SNEGSKA (reference sequence). CDR3: CSELGQGDTEAFF.

The chain uses TRBV11-2 and TRBJ2-2; TCRdb names TRBD1, which stays unverified in the absence of DNA. The CDR3 totals 14 residues. From germline, CDR1 is SGHAT and CDR2 FQNNGV. CDR3: CASSFGPLWGELFF.

The chain employs TRBV5-1 and TRBJ2-7; TCRdb's D call of TRBD2 is untestable without DNA. CDR1 and CDR2 (germline): SGHRS, YFSETQ. This CDR3 is built from 15 residues. CDR3 amino acids: CASSLAVVAGHEQYF.

The chain couples TRBV12-3 or TRBV12-4 to TRBJ1-1; as DNA is missing, the TRBD1 call by TCRdb cannot be tested. The CDR3 totals 13 residues. The CDR3 protein is CASSFGQGAQAFF.

The genes are TRBV3-1 and TRBJ2-1; TCRdb's D call of TRBD2 is untestable without DNA. The CDR3 is 17 residues long. CDR1 and CDR2 (germline): LGHDT, YNNKEL (reference sequence). The CDR3 protein is CASSLPLGTSGRNEQFF.

The chain carries TRBV27 and TRBJ2-7; TCRdb outputs TRBD1, but without DNA this stays unchecked. The germline gives CDR1 MNHEY, CDR2 SMNVEV (reference sequence). The CDR3 runs 14 residues. The CDR3 is CASSSASRGGKQYF.

This chain joins TRBV25-1 and TRBJ2-2; TCRdb reports TRBD1, a call that lacks DNA to check it against. Germline V gene sequence: CDR1 MGHDK, CDR2 SYGVNS. This CDR3 has 17 amino acids. The CDR3 here is CASSAGTGGRAGGELFF.

This chain links TRBV5-1 with TRBJ2-1. Germline CDR1 SGHRS, CDR2 YFSETQ. CDR3 size: 14 residues. The CDR3: CASSLHQTYNEQFF.

The chain employs TRBV6-2 or TRBV6-3 and TRBJ2-3; the D call of TRBD2 rests on TCRdb alone, since no DNA is present to check it. The germline CDR1 and CDR2 sequences are MNHEY and SVGEGT. This CDR3 has 15 amino acids. This CDR3 reads CASSYSKRDTDTQYF.

This rearrangement joins TRBV7-8 to TRBJ1-1. The CDR3 consists of 15 residues. Germline loops: CDR1 SGHVS, CDR2 FQNEAQ. CDR3 sequence reads: CASSFLRTRNTEAFF.

This chain uses TRBV4-2 with TRBJ2-7; checking the TCRdb D call of TRBD2 is not possible without DNA. The CDR3 totals 15 residues. Germline V gene data show CDR1 as LGHNA and CDR2 as YNFKEQ. This chain's CDR3 is CASSPRYPGTYEQYF.

The chain recombines TRBV18 with TRBJ1-6. The CDR3 is 16 residues long. CDR1 is KGHSH and CDR2 is LQKENI in the germline V gene. The CDR3 protein is CASSRLERGDNSPLHF. Variable domain in full (rest from reference TRBV18 and TRBJ1-6): NAGVMQNPRHLVRRRGQEARLRCSPMKGHSHVYWYRQLPEEGLKFMVYLQKENIIDESGMPKERFSAEFPKEGPSILRIQQVVRGDSAAYFCASSRLERGDNSPLHFGNGTRLTVT.

V usage is TRBV7-6 and J usage is TRBJ2-3; TCRdb gives TRBD2 as the D gene, but with no DNA this cannot be confirmed. This CDR3 has 16 residues. Germline CDR1 is SGHVS and CDR2 is FNYEAQ. The CDR3 here is CASSPYSGRVTDTQYF. The variable domain in full, with the rest retrieved from reference TRBV7-6 and TRBJ2-3, is GAGVSQSPRYKVTKRGQDVALRCDPISGHVSLYWYRQALGQGPEFLTYFNYEAQQDKSGLPNDRFSAERPEGSISTLTIQRTEQRDSAMYRCASSPYSGRVTDTQYFGPGTRLTVL.

V is TRBV6-6 and J is TRBJ2-7. Germline values: CDR1 MNHNY, CDR2 SVGAGI (reference sequence). There are 13 residues in the CDR3. This CDR3 is CASSYPDGREQYF.

The rearrangement uses TRBV7-8 and TRBJ2-3; without DNA, the TCRdb call of TRBD1 cannot be checked. From germline, CDR1 is SGHVS and CDR2 FQNEAQ. This CDR3 is built from 15 residues. Here the CDR3 reads CASRITGSRGDTQYF.

The chain recombines TRBV20-1 with TRBJ2-1; TCRdb lists TRBD2, though no DNA is available to test this call. The CDR3 extends over 14 amino acids. Germline V lookup: CDR1 DFQATT, CDR2 SNEGSKA (reference sequence). CDR3 protein: CSVQTSGAYNEQFF.

J is TRBJ2-7 and V is TRBV13; lacking DNA, the TRBD1 call made by TCRdb goes unchecked. CDR1 PRHDT and CDR2 FYEKMQ come from the germline V gene (reference sequence). The CDR3 is made up of 14 amino acids. The CDR3 spells CASSLAQGMFEQYF. Combining the CDR3 with reference TRBV13 and TRBJ2-7 gives the whole variable domain AAGVIQSPRHLIKEKRETATLKCYPIPRHDTVYWYQQGPGQDPQFLISFYEKMQSDKGSIPDRFSAQQFSDYHSELNMSSLELGDSALYFCASSLAQGMFEQYFGPGTRLTVT.